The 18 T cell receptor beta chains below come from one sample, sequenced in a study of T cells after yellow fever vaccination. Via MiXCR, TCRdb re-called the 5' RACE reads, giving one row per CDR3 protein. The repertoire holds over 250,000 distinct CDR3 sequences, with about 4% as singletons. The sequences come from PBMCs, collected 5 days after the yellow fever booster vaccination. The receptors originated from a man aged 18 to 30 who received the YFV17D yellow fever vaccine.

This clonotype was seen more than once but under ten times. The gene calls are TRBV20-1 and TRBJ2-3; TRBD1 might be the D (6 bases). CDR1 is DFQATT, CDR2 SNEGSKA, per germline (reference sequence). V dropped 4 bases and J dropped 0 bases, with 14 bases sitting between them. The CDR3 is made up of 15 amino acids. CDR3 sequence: CSAKGVAGSTDTQYF. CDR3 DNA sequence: TGCAGTGCTAAGGGGGTCGCGGGCAGCACAGATACGCAGTATTTT.

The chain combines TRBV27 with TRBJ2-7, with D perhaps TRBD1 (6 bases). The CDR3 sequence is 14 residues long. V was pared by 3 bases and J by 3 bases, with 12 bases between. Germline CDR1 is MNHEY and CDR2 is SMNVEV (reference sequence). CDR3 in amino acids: CASSFGTSLYEQYF. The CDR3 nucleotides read TGTGCCAGCAGTTTCGGGACAAGCCTCTACGAGCAGTACTTC.

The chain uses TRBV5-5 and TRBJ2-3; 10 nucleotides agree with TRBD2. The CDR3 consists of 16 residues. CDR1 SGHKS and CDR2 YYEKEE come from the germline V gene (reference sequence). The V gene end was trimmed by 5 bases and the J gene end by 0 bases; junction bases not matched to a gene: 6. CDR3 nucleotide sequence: TGTGCCAGCAGAACTCTAGCGGGAGCAAGCACAGATACGCAGTATTTT. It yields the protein CASRTLAGASTDTQYF.

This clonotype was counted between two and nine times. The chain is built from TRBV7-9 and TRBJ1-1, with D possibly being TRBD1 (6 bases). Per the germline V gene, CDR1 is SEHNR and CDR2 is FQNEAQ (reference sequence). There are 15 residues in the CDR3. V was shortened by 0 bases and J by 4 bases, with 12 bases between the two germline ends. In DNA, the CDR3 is TGTGCCAGCAGCTTAGCGCAGGGGCCCACCACTGAAGCTTTCTTT. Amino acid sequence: CASSLAQGPTTEAFF.

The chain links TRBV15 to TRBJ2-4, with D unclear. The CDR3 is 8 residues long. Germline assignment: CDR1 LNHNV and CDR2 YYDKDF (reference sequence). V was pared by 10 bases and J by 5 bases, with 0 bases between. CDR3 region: CAKNIQYF. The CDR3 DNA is TGTGCCAAAAACATTCAGTACTTC.

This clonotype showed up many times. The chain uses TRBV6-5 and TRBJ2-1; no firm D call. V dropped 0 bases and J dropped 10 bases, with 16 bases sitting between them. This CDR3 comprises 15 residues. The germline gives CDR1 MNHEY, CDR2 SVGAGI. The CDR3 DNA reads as TGTGCCAGCAGTTACTCGATGCTCCTTTCGGGCGAGCAGTTCTTC. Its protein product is CASSYSMLLSGEQFF.

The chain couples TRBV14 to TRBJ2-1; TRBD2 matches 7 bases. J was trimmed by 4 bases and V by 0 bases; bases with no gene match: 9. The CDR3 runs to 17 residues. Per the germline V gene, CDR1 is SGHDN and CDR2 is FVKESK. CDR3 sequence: CASSQDLKGGAYNEQFF. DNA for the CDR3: TGTGCCAGCAGCCAAGATCTTAAGGGAGGGGCGTACAATGAGCAGTTCTTC.

The CDR3 DNA follows: TGTGCCGGCGGTGGGGACTATGGCTACACCTTC. It yields the protein CAGGGDYGYTF. The rearrangement links TRBV6-6 to TRBJ1-2; D unclear. CDR1 and CDR2 from the germline V gene are MNHNY and SVGAGI (reference sequence). The germline V and J ends were trimmed by 11 bases and 3 bases, with 10 bases remaining between them. The CDR3 contains 11 residues.

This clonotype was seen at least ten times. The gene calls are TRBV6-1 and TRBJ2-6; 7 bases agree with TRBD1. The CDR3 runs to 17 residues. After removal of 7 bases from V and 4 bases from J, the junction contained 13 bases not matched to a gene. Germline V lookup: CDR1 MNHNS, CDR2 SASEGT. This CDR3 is CASNPPTGLYGANVLTF. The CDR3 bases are TGTGCCAGCAACCCCCCGACAGGGTTGTACGGGGCCAACGTCCTGACTTTC.

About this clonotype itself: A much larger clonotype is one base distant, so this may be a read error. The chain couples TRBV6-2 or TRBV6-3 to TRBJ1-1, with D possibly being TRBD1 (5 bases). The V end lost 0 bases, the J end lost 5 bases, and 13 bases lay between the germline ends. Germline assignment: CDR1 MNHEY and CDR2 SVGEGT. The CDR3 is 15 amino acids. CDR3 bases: TGTGCCAGCAGTTACTCACCCCATGGGGGTACTGAAGCTTTCTTT. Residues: CASSYSPHGGTEAFF.

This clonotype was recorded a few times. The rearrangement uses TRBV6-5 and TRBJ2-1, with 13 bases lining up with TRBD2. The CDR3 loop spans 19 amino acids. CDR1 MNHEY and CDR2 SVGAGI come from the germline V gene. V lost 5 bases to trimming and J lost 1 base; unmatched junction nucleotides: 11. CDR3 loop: CASSTTGLAGLSSYNEQFF. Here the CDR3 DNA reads TGTGCCAGCAGTACAACGGGACTAGCGGGGTTAAGTTCCTACAATGAGCAGTTCTTC.

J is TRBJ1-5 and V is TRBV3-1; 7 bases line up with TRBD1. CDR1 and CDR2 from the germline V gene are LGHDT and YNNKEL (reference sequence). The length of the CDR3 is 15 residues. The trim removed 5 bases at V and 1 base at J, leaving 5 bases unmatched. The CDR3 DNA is TGTGCCAGCAGCGCGACAGGGATGAGCAATCAGCCCCAGCATTTT. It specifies CASSATGMSNQPQHF.

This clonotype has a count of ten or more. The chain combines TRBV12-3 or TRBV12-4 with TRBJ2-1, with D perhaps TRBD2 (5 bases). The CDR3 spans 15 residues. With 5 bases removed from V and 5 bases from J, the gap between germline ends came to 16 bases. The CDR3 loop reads CASSEPGRAHNEQFF. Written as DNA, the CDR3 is TGTGCCAGCAGTGAGCCGGGAAGAGCCCACAATGAGCAGTTCTTC.

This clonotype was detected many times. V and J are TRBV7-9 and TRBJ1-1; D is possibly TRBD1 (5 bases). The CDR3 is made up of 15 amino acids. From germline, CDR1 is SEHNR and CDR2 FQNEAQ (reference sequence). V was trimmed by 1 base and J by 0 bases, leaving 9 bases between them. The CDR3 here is CASSLVAGLNTEAFF. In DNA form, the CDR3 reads TGTGCCAGCAGCTTAGTTGCGGGGCTGAACACTGAAGCTTTCTTT.

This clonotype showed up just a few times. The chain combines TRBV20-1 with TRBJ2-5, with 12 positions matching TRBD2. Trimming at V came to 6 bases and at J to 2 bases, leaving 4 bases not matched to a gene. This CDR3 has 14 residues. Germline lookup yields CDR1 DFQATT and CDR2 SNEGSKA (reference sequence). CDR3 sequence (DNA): TGCAGTGCCCAGACTAGCGGGGGACAAGAGACCCAGTACTTC. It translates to CSAQTSGGQETQYF.

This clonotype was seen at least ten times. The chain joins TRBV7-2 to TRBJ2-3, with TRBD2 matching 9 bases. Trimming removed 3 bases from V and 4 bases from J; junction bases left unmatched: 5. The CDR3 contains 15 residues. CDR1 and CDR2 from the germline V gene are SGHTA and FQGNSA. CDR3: CASSFQRGVADTQYF. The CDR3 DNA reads TGTGCCAGCAGCTTCCAGCGGGGGGTGGCAGATACGCAGTATTTT.

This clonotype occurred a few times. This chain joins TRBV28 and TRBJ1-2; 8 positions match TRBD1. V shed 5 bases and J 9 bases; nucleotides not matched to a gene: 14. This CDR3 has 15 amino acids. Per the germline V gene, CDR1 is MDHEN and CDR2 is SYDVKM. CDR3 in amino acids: CASSPPDRGLHSYTF. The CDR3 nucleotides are TGTGCCAGCAGTCCTCCCGACAGGGGTTTACATAGCTACACCTTC.

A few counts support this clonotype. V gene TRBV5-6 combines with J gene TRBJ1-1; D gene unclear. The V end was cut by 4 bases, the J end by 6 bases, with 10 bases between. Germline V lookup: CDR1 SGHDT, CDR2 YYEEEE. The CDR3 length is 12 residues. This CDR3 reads CASSAGYAEAFF. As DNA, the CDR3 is TGTGCCAGCAGCGCCGGTTATGCTGAAGCTTTCTTT.